This entry lists 32 T cell receptor beta chains sequenced from one sample in a study of shared clonotypes between healthy human individuals. The repertoire was sequenced with immunoSEQ multiplex PCR; TCRdb's copy has only in-frame clones and lacks some. The data show 550,000 to 700,000 clones, with approximately 73% seen just once and roughly 2% held by the top ten. The specimen was memory CD4+ T cells sorted from blood. The subset: CD45RA-negative fraction. All receptors come from a woman in her 30s in good health.

A few counts support this clone. A much bigger clone sits one base away, suggesting this may be a read error. Additional DNA sequences in this sample encode the identical CDR3. This chain uses TRBV5-1 with TRBJ2-1, with 7 bases fitting TRBD2. The CDR3 has 15 residues. J was trimmed by 4 bases and V by 0 bases; bases with no gene match: 4. Germline CDR1 is SGHRS and CDR2 is YFSETQ. CDR3 nucleotide sequence: TGCGCCAGCAGCTTGGAGTCTAGCGGATACAATGAGCAGTTCTTC. It encodes CASSLESSGYNEQFF.

The chain links TRBV5-6 to TRBJ2-3; D unresolved. CDR1 is SGHDT, CDR2 YYEEEE, per germline. Trimming took off 0 bases at V and 6 bases at J, with 8 bases between the two ends. The CDR3 is 13 amino acids. The CDR3 is CASSLGRWDTQYF. The DNA for the CDR3 is TGTGCCAGCAGCTTGGGGAGATGGGATACGCAGTATTTT.

This clone came up a few times. The V gene is TRBV19, the J gene TRBJ2-7, with TRBD2 matching 10 bases. Germline values: CDR1 LNHDA, CDR2 SQIVND (reference sequence). With 4 bases clipped from V and 3 bases from J, the junction kept 15 bases outside the gene matches. The CDR3 has 18 residues. This CDR3 reads CASSTRTSGGWGGYEQYF. The DNA of the CDR3 is TGTGCCAGTAGTACCCGGACTAGCGGCGGATGGGGGGGCTACGAGCAGTACTTC.

Regarding this clone: Other DNA sequences in this sample translate to the same CDR3. The V call is TRBV28, the J call TRBJ1-2; perhaps TRBD1 as D (5 bases). CDR1 is MDHEN, CDR2 SYDVKM, per germline. The V end was cut by 1 base, the J end by 4 bases, with 7 bases between. The CDR3 covers 13 residues. The CDR3 nucleotides read TGTGCCAGCAGTTTATCGGGGACCTATGGCTACACCTTC. It codes for CASSLSGTYGYTF.

The CDR3 region has the DNA TGCAGCGTCCGACAGGTTGGAAACACCATATATTTT. This sequence encodes CSVRQVGNTIYF. This rearrangement joins TRBV29-1 to TRBJ1-3; weak D call: TRBD1 (6 bases). CDR1 SQVTM and CDR2 ANQGSEA come from the germline V gene. Trimming removed 6 bases from V and 3 bases from J, with 9 bases in between. The CDR3 extends over 12 amino acids.

The chain couples TRBV5-1 to TRBJ2-2, with TRBD2 matching 7 bases. Trimming took 2 bases from V and 5 from J; bases not matched to a gene: 9. Germline lookup yields CDR1 SGHRS and CDR2 YFSETQ. The CDR3 has 16 amino acids. CDR3 sequence (DNA): TGCGCCAGCAGCTTTAGGCCACCCGGGGGGACCGGGGAGCTGTTTTTT. Amino acids: CASSFRPPGGTGELFF.

This clone showed up many times. V gene TRBV7-8 combines with J gene TRBJ2-1; 8 bases map to TRBD2. V trimming: 8 bases; J trimming: 8 bases; junction bases outside the gene matches: 17. The germline V gene has CDR1 SGHVS and CDR2 FQNEAQ. CDR3 length: 16 residues. The CDR3 spells CASRRGRASGRDEQFF. The DNA for the CDR3 is TGTGCCAGCCGAAGAGGGCGGGCTAGCGGGCGGGATGAGCAGTTCTTC.

The chain couples TRBV4-1 to TRBJ2-3; TRBD2 might be the D (5 bases). The CDR3 is made up of 16 amino acids. V dropped 4 bases and J dropped 5 bases, with 19 bases sitting between them. Germline V gene data show CDR1 as MGHRA and CDR2 as YSYEKL. CDR3 in DNA: TGCGCCAGCAGCCCTTCGAACTGGGCTGAGGGAGATACGCAGTATTTT. Amino acid sequence: CASSPSNWAEGDTQYF.

The chain employs TRBV29-1 and TRBJ2-5; TRBD1 aligns across 7 bases. Trimming at V came to 6 bases and at J to 2 bases, leaving 6 bases not matched to a gene. This CDR3 has 13 amino acids. From germline, CDR1 is SQVTM and CDR2 ANQGSEA. The CDR3 here is CSVDRIGQETQYF. The CDR3 DNA reads as TGCAGCGTGGACAGGATCGGGCAAGAGACCCAGTACTTC.

In its sample, this clone was seen once. An end of the junction differs from the germline gene, which may be a read error. The rearrangement uses TRBV5-1 and TRBJ2-3, with 9 bases lining up with TRBD2. Germline assignment: CDR1 SGHRS and CDR2 YFSETQ. This CDR3 is 17 amino acids long. The CDR3: CASSPSSGSSLLDMQYF. The CDR3 nucleotides read TGCGCCAGCAGTCCAAGTAGCGGGAGCTCCCTTCTAGATATGCAGTATTTT.

J is TRBJ2-7 and V is TRBV28; TRBD2 aligns across 9 bases. Germline-derived CDR1 and CDR2 are MDHEN and SYDVKM. Germline trimming cut 10 bases from V and 4 bases from J; bases unmatched to any gene: 8. This CDR3 spans 13 amino acids. The CDR3 DNA sequence: TGTGCCACCTTTAGCGGGAGTAAGTACGAGCAGTACTTC. Encoded protein: CATFSGSKYEQYF.

As regards this clone: The sample carries other DNA sequences with the same CDR3. The chain has TRBV18 and TRBJ2-7, with 10 positions matching TRBD1. This CDR3 is 14 amino acids long. V trimming: 3 bases; J trimming: 2 bases; junction bases outside the gene matches: 1. Germline V gene sequence: CDR1 KGHSH, CDR2 LQKENI. The CDR3, as DNA: TGTGCCAGCTCACCCGGGACAGGGGCCTACGAGCAGTACTTC. This translates into CASSPGTGAYEQYF.

This chain joins TRBV28 and TRBJ2-2; a possible D gene is TRBD2 (6 bases). The germline V gene has CDR1 MDHEN and CDR2 SYDVKM. V lost 2 bases and J lost 4, with 11 bases in between. The CDR3 has 15 amino acids. The CDR3 bases are TGTGCCAGCAGTTTAAGTAGGGGAGGCACCGGGGAGCTGTTTTTT. Residues: CASSLSRGGTGELFF.

The gene calls are TRBV5-1 and TRBJ2-5; 7 bases are shared with TRBD2. The J call may be mistaken, given a closer DNA end match to TRBJ2-7. This CDR3 has 13 amino acids. Germline V CDR1 and CDR2: SGHRS, YFSETQ. CDR3 sequence: CASSLSGGYEQYF. The DNA for the CDR3 is TGCGCCAGCAGCTTATCGGGAGGATACGAGCAGTACTTC.

The V gene is TRBV19, the J gene TRBJ2-2; 9 bases are a match to TRBD1. CDR3 length: 16 residues. Trimming removed 6 bases from V and 2 bases from J; junction bases left unmatched: 7. The germline gives CDR1 LNHDA, CDR2 SQIVND (reference sequence). CDR3 DNA: TGTGCCAGTAGACCTCCGGGACAGGGAAACACCGGGGAGCTGTTTTTT. It specifies CASRPPGQGNTGELFF.

V usage is TRBV5-1 and J usage is TRBJ2-3; no reliable D call. The CDR3 is made up of 15 amino acids. Germline CDR1 reads SGHRS; CDR2 reads YFSETQ. With 0 bases removed from V and 2 bases from J, the gap between germline ends came to 10 bases. In DNA, the CDR3 is TGCGCCAGCAGCTTGGCGGGCAAGGACACAGATACGCAGTATTTT. Translating gives CASSLAGKDTDTQYF.

The genes are TRBV14 and TRBJ2-3, with 9 bases lining up with TRBD2. Germline V lookup: CDR1 SGHDN, CDR2 FVKESK. With V trimmed by 5 bases and J by 4 bases, 10 bases remained unmatched. The CDR3 has 16 residues. The CDR3 coding sequence is TGTGCCAGCAGCGGACGGGGACTAGCAAAGGCAGATACGCAGTATTTT. Translating it yields CASSGRGLAKADTQYF.

As for this clone: Other DNA sequences in the sample encode the same CDR3. The rearrangement uses TRBV2 and TRBJ2-5, with TRBD2 identical over 8 bases. CDR3 size: 14 residues. V was pared by 4 bases and J by 3 bases, with 4 bases of the junction left unmatched. Germline CDR1 reads SNHLY; CDR2 reads FYNNEI. CDR3 residues: CASSGRGGEETQYF. CDR3 bases: TGTGCCAGCAGTGGACGGGGGGGTGAAGAGACCCAGTACTTC.

For this clone: A read error may be the cause here, since a much bigger clone is one base away. The sample contains more than one DNA sequence encoding this CDR3. The chain has TRBV7-8 and TRBJ2-2; D is undetermined. The CDR3 runs 12 residues. Deletions cut 4 bases from V and 2 bases from J, with 2 bases between. Germline assignment: CDR1 SGHVS and CDR2 FQNEAQ. CDR3 loop: CASSSNTGELFF. In nucleotides, the CDR3 is TGTGCCAGCAGCTCTAACACCGGGGAGCTGTTTTTT.

The V and J genes are TRBV5-1 and TRBJ2-1; 12 bases line up with TRBD2. Germline V lookup: CDR1 SGHRS, CDR2 YFSETQ. Trimming took 2 bases from V and 9 from J; bases not matched to a gene: 12. The CDR3 runs 17 residues. The CDR3 spells CASSFLAGGPVGVEQFF. The CDR3 nucleotides read TGCGCCAGCAGCTTCCTAGCGGGAGGGCCGGTCGGGGTTGAGCAGTTCTTC.

This rearrangement joins TRBV14 to TRBJ2-2; 7 bases agree with TRBD2. The CDR3 has 17 residues. V shed 0 bases and J 1 base; nucleotides not matched to a gene: 5. Germline CDR1 SGHDN, CDR2 FVKESK. This chain's CDR3 is CASSQEGLAVNTGELFF. In DNA, the CDR3 is TGTGCCAGCAGCCAAGAGGGGCTAGCGGTGAACACCGGGGAGCTGTTTTTT.

The chain links TRBV29-1 to TRBJ2-1; the match to TRBD2 covers 10 bases. CDR1 SQVTM and CDR2 ANQGSEA come from the germline V gene. The CDR3 covers 13 residues. The V and J ends lost 7 bases and 10 bases, in that order; junction bases with no gene match: 10. The CDR3 here is CSAPFVAGGEQFF. The CDR3 nucleotides read TGCAGCGCCCCCTTCGTAGCGGGAGGAGAGCAGTTCTTC.

V and J are TRBV28 and TRBJ2-3; TRBD1 aligns across 9 bases. CDR3 size: 16 residues. CDR1 is MDHEN and CDR2 is SYDVKM in the germline V gene. The V and J ends lost 6 bases and 4 bases, in that order; junction bases with no gene match: 11. The CDR3 DNA sequence: TGTGCCAGCAGCGACCCGGGACAGGGCTTTCCAGATACGCAGTATTTT. As protein: CASSDPGQGFPDTQYF.

This chain links TRBV5-8 with TRBJ2-3, with TRBD2 matching over 9 bases. The CDR3 loop spans 15 amino acids. Germline CDR1 reads SGHTS; CDR2 reads YDEGEE. Trimming removed 4 bases from V and 6 bases from J; junction bases left unmatched: 9. The CDR3 loop is CASSSVAGEGDTQYF. The DNA of the CDR3 is TGTGCCAGCAGCAGCGTAGCGGGAGAGGGCGATACGCAGTATTTT.

The chain carries TRBV6-1 and TRBJ1-1; the D is unclear. Germline V lookup: CDR1 MNHNS, CDR2 SASEGT. Trimming took 2 bases from V and 11 from J, leaving 24 bases between them. The length of the CDR3 is 16 residues. CDR3 DNA sequence: TGTGCCAGCAGTGAAACTGGATCCGGGCCGAAGTTGGCCGCTTTCTTT. This codes for CASSETGSGPKLAAFF.

V is TRBV15 and J is TRBJ2-5; weak D call: TRBD2 (5 bases). Trimming removed 0 bases from V and 7 bases from J, with 15 bases in between. Germline CDR1 and CDR2: LNHNV and YYDKDF (reference sequence). This CDR3 has 15 amino acids. The CDR3 is CATSRDLASRMTQYF. CDR3 nucleotide sequence: TGTGCCACCAGCAGAGATCTAGCCAGTCGTATGACCCAGTACTTC.

V and J are TRBV7-2 and TRBJ2-1, with D unresolved. This CDR3 is 13 amino acids long. Germline values: CDR1 SGHTA, CDR2 FQGNSA. Trimming removed 6 bases at V and 0 bases at J, with 6 bases between. CDR3 region: CASRVGSYNEQFF. CDR3 bases: TGTGCCAGCAGAGTAGGCTCCTACAATGAGCAGTTCTTC.

In regard to this clone: This same CDR3 is encoded by further DNA sequences in the sample. The V and J genes are TRBV5-1 and TRBJ2-3, with TRBD1 matching over 8 bases. In germline, CDR1 is SGHRS, CDR2 YFSETQ. The V and J ends lost 4 bases and 0 bases, in that order; junction bases with no gene match: 4. The CDR3 loop spans 15 amino acids. The CDR3 loop is CASSPTGDSTDTQYF. The CDR3, as DNA: TGCGCCAGCAGCCCGACAGGGGATAGCACAGATACGCAGTATTTT.

Only one count was recorded for this clone. The genes are TRBV7-8 and TRBJ2-2, with 10 nucleotides matching TRBD2. Trimming removed 5 bases from V and 5 bases from J; junction bases left unmatched: 17. Per the germline V gene, CDR1 is SGHVS and CDR2 is FQNEAQ. The CDR3 is 19 residues long. The CDR3 coding sequence is TGTGCCAGCAGCGCGTATATCTCAGCGGGAGGGCCGGGTACCGGGGAGCTGTTTTTT. This codes for CASSAYISAGGPGTGELFF.

The DNA for the CDR3 is TGTGCCACCAGCAGGACAAGGGGGCAAGGCGTAAATGGCTACACCTTC. This translates into CATSRTRGQGVNGYTF. The chain employs TRBV15 and TRBJ1-2; 7 bases match TRBD1. Germline V gives CDR1 LNHNV, CDR2 YYDKDF (reference sequence). The CDR3 covers 16 residues. Losses at the gene ends were 3 bases for V and 6 bases for J; bases not matched to a gene: 13.

The chain is built from TRBV5-1 and TRBJ1-2; TRBD1 might be the D (6 bases). Between the trimmed V and J ends, which lost 5 bases and 4 bases, there was a span of 15 bases. The CDR3 covers 14 residues. Germline V CDR1 and CDR2: SGHRS, YFSETQ. The CDR3 DNA reads as TGCGCCAGCAGATTACCGGGGGCGGGCTATGGCTACACCTTC. This translates into CASRLPGAGYGYTF.

The CDR3 coding sequence is TGCGCCAGCAGCTTGGCCCCGGAGCGGAACTATGGCTACACCTTC. Its protein is CASSLAPERNYGYTF. This rearrangement joins TRBV5-1 to TRBJ1-2; no firm D call. Looked up from germline, CDR1 is SGHRS and CDR2 is YFSETQ. The CDR3 spans 15 residues. The germline V and J ends were trimmed by 0 bases and 2 bases, with 11 bases remaining between them.